This T cell receptor beta chain originates from a study of T cell repertoires in cytomegalovirus infection. Background on the study: Through public TCR beta signatures, both CMV infection and matching HLA type were indicated. Study results and limitations: The cumulative frequency of public TCR beta families identified carriers of CMV plus the relevant HLA. Ex vivo, HLA-C-restricted CMV-specific TCR beta clonotypes prevailed over the rest of the response.

As concerns this clonotype: The antigen remains unidentified.

The CDR3 length is 19 residues. Losses at the gene ends were 4 bases for V and 6 bases for J; bases not matched to a gene: 21. Germline V gene lookup returns CDR1 SGHDN and CDR2 FVKESK. In TCRdb, the reads were re-called with MiXCR into one record per CDR3 protein. The sample carries under 200,000 distinct CDR3 sequences, approximately 9.7% recorded once. The TCR sequence derives from a human donor in good health (CMV status not recorded). Some clones in this sample may be carry-over from other donors' samples. The sample taken for sequencing was PBMCs. The rearrangement joins TRBV14 to TRBJ1-5; 7 bases line up with TRBD1. In nucleotides, the CDR3 is TGTGCCAGCAGCCCCCCGCAAGACAGGGACCCTGCAGGAATTCAGCCCCAGCATTTT. Translating gives CASSPPQDRDPAGIQPQHF.